What follows are 10 T cell receptor beta chains derived from one specimen sequenced in a study of shared clonotypes between healthy human individuals (dated by TCRdb to 2020 to 2021). Receptors were amplified or captured by the immunoSEQ multiplex PCR assay. Imported from immuneACCESS, the table was reduced by TCRdb to in-frame sequences with V and J called. These copies leave out some clones; in studies compared against another copy, an unresolved V gene accounts for under half, and the cause of the remainder is not known. The sample profile shows some 2,000,000 clones; around 95% of them were found once. The top ten clonotypes cover less than 0.15% of the sample. Input material: naive CD4+ T cells sorted from blood. Read against the paper, the sample's cell subset or site label means: CD45RA+ positively selected. Receptors were obtained from a man aged 18 to 29 in good health.

In the case of this clone: Other DNA variants within this sample encode the same CDR3. This sequence joins TRBV27 and TRBJ2-1; 13 bases are a match to TRBD2. CDR3 length: 14 residues. After removal of 11 bases from V and 5 bases from J, the junction contained 6 bases not matched to a gene. Germline lookup yields CDR1 MNHEY and CDR2 SMNVEV (reference sequence). In DNA form, the CDR3 reads TGTGCCTCCAGACTAGCGGGAGGTAACAATGAGCAGTTCTTC. It translates to CASRLAGGNNEQFF.

This chain links TRBV25-1 with TRBJ1-2; 7 bases match TRBD1. The V and J ends lost 4 bases and 8 bases, in that order; junction bases with no gene match: 10. The CDR3 extends over 14 amino acids. CDR1 and CDR2 (germline): MGHDK, SYGVNS. CDR3: CASSAMDRSGGYTF. The CDR3, as DNA: TGTGCCAGCAGTGCCATGGACAGGTCGGGCGGCTACACCTTC.

This clone was detected only once. The chain carries TRBV28 and TRBJ2-7; 10 nucleotides agree with TRBD2. The ends lost 8 bases at V and 1 base at J; junction bases unmatched: 8. CDR1 is MDHEN, CDR2 SYDVKM, per germline. The CDR3 runs to 15 residues. The CDR3 coding sequence is TGTGCCAGCGGAACGTCTAGCGGGGGATCCTACGAGCAGTACTTC. This sequence encodes CASGTSSGGSYEQYF.

The chain links TRBV2 to TRBJ1-6; weak D call: TRBD1 (5 bases). Germline CDR1 is SNHLY and CDR2 is FYNNEI. V was pared by 7 bases and J by 0 bases, with 10 bases between. CDR3 length equals 15 residues. This CDR3 reads CASTTDSSYNSPLHF. The CDR3 DNA follows: TGTGCCAGCACGACAGACAGCTCCTATAATTCACCCCTCCACTTT. The variable domain in full, completed from reference TRBV2 and TRBJ1-6, reads EPEVTQTPSHQVTQMGQEVILRCVPISNHLYFYWYRQILGQKVEFLVSFYNNEISEKSEIFDDQFSVERPDGSNFTLKIRSTKLEDSAMYFCASTTDSSYNSPLHFGNGTRLTVT.

The chain is built from TRBV5-6 and TRBJ2-7; 12 bases match TRBD1. In germline, CDR1 is SGHDT, CDR2 YYEEEE. This CDR3 region has 16 residues. The V and J ends lost 4 bases and 3 bases, in that order; junction bases with no gene match: 8. The CDR3 DNA sequence: TGTGCCAGCAGCCTGGGACAGGGGGCGGTCGACTACGAGCAGTACTTC. Translated: CASSLGQGAVDYEQYF.

This clone was counted a single time. This sequence joins TRBV5-6 and TRBJ2-2; the D gene is possibly TRBD2 (6 bases). Germline V gives CDR1 SGHDT, CDR2 YYEEEE. The V end lost 2 bases, the J end lost 4 bases, and 15 bases lay between the germline ends. This CDR3 comprises 16 residues. CDR3 in amino acids: CASSFSGSAGTGELFF. The CDR3 DNA reads as TGTGCCAGCAGCTTCTCCGGGAGCGCGGGCACCGGGGAGCTGTTTTTT.

The V gene is TRBV6-6, the J gene TRBJ1-4; D unresolved. The CDR3 length is 15 residues. CDR1 MNHNY and CDR2 SVGAGI come from the germline V gene (reference sequence). Trimming left V 6 bases short and J 8 bases short, with 19 bases between. The CDR3 coding sequence is TGTGCCAGCAGACGCGGGGTTTTAAGTTGGGAAAAACTGTTTTTT. Its protein product is CASRRGVLSWEKLFF.

The chain couples TRBV28 to TRBJ1-3; TRBD1 might be the D (6 bases). The CDR3 runs 14 residues. V was pared by 3 bases and J by 4 bases, with 10 bases between. CDR1 is MDHEN, CDR2 SYDVKM, per germline. The DNA of the CDR3 is TGTGCCAGCAGTTTGGGGGGGCTCGGAAACACCATATATTTT. Translating gives CASSLGGLGNTIYF. Drawing the rest from reference TRBV28 and TRBJ1-3, the complete variable domain is DVKVTQSSRYLVKRTGEKVFLECVQDMDHENMFWYRQDPGLGLRLIYFSYDVKMKEKGDIPEGYSVSREKKERFSLILESASTNQTSMYLCASSLGGLGNTIYFGEGSWLTVV.

Points on this clone: The identical CDR3 is also encoded by other nucleotide sequences in the sample. This chain joins TRBV4-1 and TRBJ1-5; perhaps TRBD1 as D (5 bases). Germline CDR1 reads MGHRA; CDR2 reads YSYEKL. The CDR3 loop spans 14 amino acids. Trimming cost V 0 bases and J 4 bases, with 7 bases left between them. CDR3 region: CASSQEEGNQPQHF. The DNA for the CDR3 is TGCGCCAGCAGCCAAGAAGAGGGGAATCAGCCCCAGCATTTT.

The gene calls are TRBV6-1 and TRBJ2-2; D unclear. V gave up 8 bases and J gave up 0 bases, with 10 bases separating them. CDR3 length: 14 residues. CDR1 is MNHNS, CDR2 SASEGT, per germline. CDR3 coding DNA: TGTGCCAGCCGTCAGCGCCCGAACACCGGGGAGCTGTTTTTT. This codes for CASRQRPNTGELFF.